The present T cell receptor (beta chain) was sequenced within a study of blood T cell repertoires in COVID-19. As for the study in general: PBMCs, B-cell-depleted T cells, or T cells were the source of the cDNA or gDNA that made up the material.

TCRdb's copy holds only in-frame clones and misses some; the assay was immunoSEQ multiplex PCR. Of under 200,000 clones in the sample, less than 90% were seen once. The CDR3 is 13 amino acids. V was pared by 2 bases and J by 6 bases, with 10 bases between. CDR1 and CDR2 (germline): MNHEY, SVGAGI. The receptor was derived from a man in his 60s with acute or convalescent COVID-19. V gene TRBV6-5 combines with J gene TRBJ1-1; the D gene is possibly TRBD1 (5 bases). Specimen: peripheral blood. The CDR3 DNA reads as TGTGCCAGCAGTTACCGCAGGGAGGCTGAAGCTTTCTTT. Protein product: CASSYRREAEAFF.